The 29 T cell receptor beta chains below were found in one sample sequenced in a study of blood T cell repertoires in COVID-19. The method was immunoSEQ multiplex PCR; TCRdb's version includes in-frame clones alone and lacks a portion of them. Of 340,000 or so clones listed, around four fifths are singletons. The sequencing sample was made of peripheral blood. Source of these receptors: a man younger than 40 with active or convalescent COVID-19.

This clone has only a few counts. The J gene is TRBJ2-1, the V gene TRBV24-1; 11 nucleotides agree with TRBD2. Germline-derived CDR1 and CDR2 are KGHDR and SFDVKD. Trimming at V came to 8 bases and at J to 9 bases, leaving 8 bases not matched to a gene. CDR3 size: 14 residues. The DNA for the CDR3 is TGTGCCACCAACCCCACTAGCGGGAGTAGTGAGCAGTTCTTC. Protein: CATNPTSGSSEQFF.

This chain connects TRBV28 to TRBJ2-1, with D tentatively TRBD2 (5 bases). With 4 bases removed from V and 3 bases from J, the gap between germline ends came to 10 bases. The CDR3 is made up of 14 amino acids. From germline, CDR1 is MDHEN and CDR2 SYDVKM. This CDR3 is CASSSGYIYNEQFF. The CDR3 DNA reads TGTGCCAGCAGTTCGGGATATATCTACAATGAGCAGTTCTTC. Drawing the rest from reference TRBV28 and TRBJ2-1, the complete variable domain is DVKVTQSSRYLVKRTGEKVFLECVQDMDHENMFWYRQDPGLGLRLIYFSYDVKMKEKGDIPEGYSVSREKKERFSLILESASTNQTSMYLCASSSGYIYNEQFFGPGTRLTVL.

The genes are TRBV7-9 and TRBJ2-5, with a possible D match to TRBD2 (6 bases). V was shortened by 1 base and J by 5 bases, with 20 bases between the two germline ends. CDR1 is SEHNR, CDR2 FQNEAQ, per germline (reference sequence). The CDR3 length is 17 residues. The CDR3 here is CASSLGPQVAGRETQYF. Here the CDR3 DNA reads TGTGCCAGCAGCTTAGGCCCTCAAGTGGCGGGGAGGGAGACCCAGTACTTC.

The CDR3 DNA is TGTGCCAGCAGTTCTCCGGGACTAGCGACCGAGCAGTACTTC. Translated, it gives CASSSPGLATEQYF. The chain has TRBV6-9 and TRBJ2-7, with TRBD2 matching 10 bases. This CDR3 is 14 amino acids long. J gave up 6 bases and V 4 bases, and 6 bases lay outside the gene matches. Per the germline V gene, CDR1 is MNHGY and CDR2 is SVAAGI.

This clone showed up just once. The J gene is TRBJ2-7, the V gene TRBV5-8; 14 bases match TRBD2. CDR1 and CDR2 (germline): SGHTS, YDEGEE. V lost 4 bases, J lost 4 bases, and 13 bases stayed unmatched. This CDR3 is built from 18 residues. This CDR3 reads CASSRLSGLAGVSYEQYF. The CDR3, as DNA: TGTGCCAGCAGCAGACTATCGGGACTAGCGGGAGTAAGTTACGAGCAGTACTTC. The whole variable domain, filled in from reference TRBV5-8 and TRBJ2-7, reads EAGVTQSPTHLIKTRGQQATLRCSPISGHTSVYWYQQALGLGLQFLLWYDEGEERNRGNFPPRFSGRQFPNYSSELNVNALELEDSALYLCASSRLSGLAGVSYEQYFGPGTRLTVT.

This clone came up once. This chain joins TRBV28 and TRBJ1-2; D remains ambiguous. Trimming stripped 5 bases from V and 8 bases from J, with 12 bases between. The CDR3 is 12 residues long. CDR1 is MDHEN, CDR2 SYDVKM, per germline. CDR3 in amino acids: CASSLQVRGYTF. CDR3 in DNA: TGTGCCAGCAGTCTCCAGGTGAGAGGCTACACCTTC.

The J gene is TRBJ1-3, the V gene TRBV18; D perhaps matches TRBD1 (6 bases). V lost 2 bases and J 0 bases, leaving 8 bases between the germline ends. The germline CDR1 and CDR2 sequences are KGHSH and LQKENI. The CDR3 covers 15 residues. The CDR3 nucleotides are TGTGCCAGCTCACCAGGACAGTTCTCTGGAAACACCATATATTTT. Translated: CASSPGQFSGNTIYF.

This sequence joins TRBV19 and TRBJ2-3, with 8 bases matching TRBD2. CDR1 and CDR2 (germline): LNHDA, SQIVND (reference sequence). The CDR3 consists of 15 residues. J was trimmed by 3 bases and V by 4 bases; bases with no gene match: 6. The CDR3 DNA sequence: TGTGCCAGTAGTACCCACACGGGGGGGACAGATACGCAGTATTTT. It codes for CASSTHTGGTDTQYF.

Details on this clone: At one end, the junction sequence differs from germline, possibly due to a read error. Within the sample, other DNA sequences also encode this same CDR3. This chain links TRBV6-1 with TRBJ1-5; D remains ambiguous. Looked up from germline, CDR1 is MNHNS and CDR2 is SASEGT. The CDR3 has 13 amino acids. This chain's CDR3 is CASSDYSNQPQHF. The CDR3 DNA sequence: TGTGCCAGTAGTGATTATAGCAATCAGCCCCAGCATTTT.

This rearrangement joins TRBV7-6 to TRBJ2-1; 12 bases agree with TRBD2. There are 17 residues in the CDR3. With 0 bases clipped from V and 3 bases from J, the junction kept 3 bases outside the gene matches. Germline V lookup: CDR1 SGHVS, CDR2 FNYEAQ. CDR3 nucleotides: TGTGCCAGCAGCTTAGCCCCACTAGCGGGGGGCTACAATGAGCAGTTCTTC. Translated, it gives CASSLAPLAGGYNEQFF.

J is TRBJ2-7 and V is TRBV5-5; D uncertain. V lost 0 bases, J lost 5 bases, and 6 bases lay in between. This CDR3 spans 12 amino acids. Germline values: CDR1 SGHKS, CDR2 YYEKEE (reference sequence). The CDR3 nucleotides read TGTGCCAGCAGCTTGGGCCGGGACGAGCAGTACTTC. Amino acids: CASSLGRDEQYF.

For the CDR3, the DNA is TGTGCCAGCAGCTTGGTTGGGCCCTATGGCTACACCTTC. Translating it yields CASSLVGPYGYTF. The chain is built from TRBV11-2 and TRBJ1-2; D unresolved. V gave up 3 bases and J gave up 4 bases, with 9 bases separating them. The germline V gene has CDR1 SGHAT and CDR2 FQNNGV. This CDR3 has 13 amino acids.

The chain links TRBV5-4 to TRBJ1-1; D uncertain. The germline CDR1 and CDR2 sequences are SGHNT and YYREEE (reference sequence). This CDR3 contains 14 residues. Trimming pared 3 bases from V and 4 bases from J, leaving 13 bases between. The CDR3, as DNA: TGTGCCAGCAGCTCAGGTCTGGAAACCACTGAAGCTTTCTTT. It translates to CASSSGLETTEAFF.

The chain combines TRBV12-3 or TRBV12-4 with TRBJ1-2, with D perhaps TRBD1 (5 bases). The CDR3 loop spans 13 amino acids. With 10 bases removed from V and 2 bases from J, the gap between germline ends came to 14 bases. DNA of the CDR3: TGTGCCACTACCCAGGGATCCAACTATGGCTACACCTTC. Translated: CATTQGSNYGYTF.

The CDR3 loop reads CASSPNGEAETQYF. The CDR3 DNA reads as TGCGCCAGCAGCCCGAACGGTGAGGCTGAGACCCAGTACTTC. V usage is TRBV5-1 and J usage is TRBJ2-5; no clear D. The CDR3 sequence is 14 residues long. Germline V lookup: CDR1 SGHRS, CDR2 YFSETQ. The germline V and J ends were trimmed by 4 bases and 5 bases, with 15 bases remaining between them.

This chain links TRBV7-8 with TRBJ1-5; the D is unclear. The CDR3 consists of 14 residues. Trimming cost V 1 base and J 2 bases, with 6 bases left between them. Per the germline V gene, CDR1 is SGHVS and CDR2 is FQNEAQ. The CDR3 DNA is TGTGCCAGCAGCTTAGATTCTGGCAATCAGCCCCAGCATTTT. Translation gives CASSLDSGNQPQHF.

The count of this clone is one. The chain is built from TRBV5-1 and TRBJ1-1; 9 nucleotides agree with TRBD1. Germline V CDR1 and CDR2: SGHRS, YFSETQ. V trimming: 4 bases; J trimming: 6 bases; junction bases outside the gene matches: 7. The CDR3 has 14 amino acids. The CDR3 loop reads CASSTSDRGAEAFF. In nucleotides, the CDR3 is TGCGCCAGCAGCACTTCGGACAGGGGTGCTGAAGCTTTCTTT.

This clone was seen a few times. J is TRBJ2-2 and V is TRBV10-3; 11 bases are a match to TRBD2. Germline V CDR1 and CDR2: ENHRY, SYGVKD. This CDR3 region has 16 residues. V dropped 5 bases and J dropped 5; count of bases not matched to a gene: 7. The CDR3 loop reads CAISPLAGGRTGELFF. The CDR3 coding sequence is TGTGCCATCAGTCCCTTAGCGGGAGGGCGAACCGGGGAGCTGTTTTTT.

The V and J genes are TRBV2 and TRBJ2-4; D is ambiguous. Germline V gene lookup returns CDR1 SNHLY and CDR2 FYNNEI. The CDR3 is 15 amino acids. V gave up 1 base and J gave up 7 bases, with 14 bases separating them. Written as DNA, the CDR3 is TGTGCCAGCAGTGAAGAAATACGGGTTGGCAACATTCAGTACTTC. Translation: CASSEEIRVGNIQYF.

There are a few counts of this clone. The chain joins TRBV28 to TRBJ2-1; maybe TRBD2 (6 bases). The CDR3 has 20 amino acids. Germline CDR1 is MDHEN and CDR2 is SYDVKM. V was cut by 3 bases and J by 4 bases, with 28 bases left in between. This chain's CDR3 is CASSFPPGPLRGFKYNEQFF. CDR3 coding DNA: TGTGCCAGCAGTTTCCCGCCAGGACCCCTCCGGGGGTTTAAATACAATGAGCAGTTCTTC.

This chain uses TRBV11-1 with TRBJ2-2, with 9 bases aligning to TRBD2. CDR1 and CDR2 from the germline V gene are SGHAT and FQDESV (reference sequence). With V trimmed by 3 bases and J by 5 bases, 4 bases remained unmatched. The CDR3 sequence is 15 residues long. CDR3: CASSLMRGGTGELFF. CDR3 sequence (DNA): TGTGCCAGCAGCTTGATGCGGGGGGGGACCGGGGAGCTGTTTTTT.

The V call is TRBV12-3 or TRBV12-4, the J call TRBJ2-1, with D unclear. The V end was cut by 2 bases, the J end by 5 bases, with 7 bases between. The CDR3 spans 13 residues. Written as DNA, the CDR3 is TGTGCCAGCAGTTTATCCCGTAACAATGAGCAGTTCTTC. Translation gives CASSLSRNNEQFF.

The chain has TRBV7-2 and TRBJ2-3, with 11 bases matching TRBD2. The CDR3 contains 15 residues. Germline loops: CDR1 SGHTA, CDR2 FQGNSA. V dropped 6 bases and J dropped 2; count of bases not matched to a gene: 4. CDR3 loop: CASRLAGGITDTQYF. DNA of the CDR3: TGTGCCAGCAGGCTAGCGGGGGGAATCACAGATACGCAGTATTTT.

This clone was detected a few times. Here the CDR3 reads CASSRDSYTEAFF. The CDR3 DNA reads as TGTGCCAGCAGCCGGGACAGCTACACTGAAGCTTTCTTT. The chain uses TRBV7-6 and TRBJ1-1; TRBD1 agrees at 7 bases. The germline V gene has CDR1 SGHVS and CDR2 FNYEAQ. There are 13 residues in the CDR3. The ends lost 5 bases at V and 3 bases at J; junction bases unmatched: 3.

The chain joins TRBV7-2 to TRBJ2-5, with TRBD2 identical over 10 bases. Per the germline V gene, CDR1 is SGHTA and CDR2 is FQGNSA. This CDR3 contains 14 residues. With 5 bases clipped from V and 3 bases from J, the junction kept 3 bases outside the gene matches. The CDR3 is CASSPGTSEETQYF. CDR3 nucleotides: TGTGCCAGCAGCCCAGGGACTAGCGAAGAGACCCAGTACTTC. Variable domain in full (rest from reference TRBV7-2 and TRBJ2-5): GAGVSQSPSNKVTEKGKDVELRCDPISGHTALYWYRQSLGQGLEFLIYFQGNSAPDKSGLPSDRFSAERTGGSVSTLTIQRTQQEDSAVYLCASSPGTSEETQYFGPGTRLLVL.

This chain connects TRBV9 to TRBJ1-1; D call uncertain. Germline CDR1 and CDR2: SGDLS and YYNGEE. The V and J ends lost 0 bases and 0 bases respectively, with 9 bases between them. The CDR3 loop spans 15 amino acids. CDR3 coding DNA: TGTGCCAGCAGCGTAGAGTCAGTAATGAACACTGAAGCTTTCTTT. Translation: CASSVESVMNTEAFF.

The V gene is TRBV19, the J gene TRBJ2-1, with 9 positions matching TRBD1. Trimming at V came to 5 bases and at J to 6 bases, leaving 5 bases not matched to a gene. Germline assignment: CDR1 LNHDA and CDR2 SQIVND (reference sequence). CDR3 length: 14 amino acids. The CDR3: CASSPGTGINEQFF. The CDR3 nucleotides are TGTGCCAGTAGTCCCGGGACAGGGATCAATGAGCAGTTCTTC. Filled out from reference TRBV19 and TRBJ2-1, the complete variable domain reads DGGITQSPKYLFRKEGQNVTLSCEQNLNHDAMYWYRQDPGQGLRLIYYSQIVNDFQKGDIAEGYSVSREKKESFPLTVTSAQKNPTAFYLCASSPGTGINEQFFGPGTRLTVL.

Comment on this clone: Sequence at one end of the junction differs from germline and may be a read error. V gene TRBV4-1 combines with J gene TRBJ1-3, with a weak D call TRBD1 (6 bases). The CDR3 has 11 amino acids. Germline lookup yields CDR1 MGHRA and CDR2 YSYEKL. The CDR3 nucleotides read TGCGCCAGCAGCCAAGGGACAGTGACCCATTTT. This gives the protein CASSQGTVTHF.

This clone was seen only a few times. CDR3 protein: CASSKPGRGQNQPQHF. The CDR3 region has the DNA TGTGCCAGTTCAAAACCCGGCAGGGGGCAAAATCAGCCCCAGCATTTT. The chain links TRBV19 to TRBJ1-5; 8 bases are a match to TRBD1. The V segment lost 8 bases and the J segment 4 bases; nucleotides outside the gene matches: 13. CDR3 length: 16 amino acids. Germline assignment: CDR1 LNHDA and CDR2 SQIVND (reference sequence). The whole variable domain, remainder taken from reference TRBV19 and TRBJ1-5, is DGGITQSPKYLFRKEGQNVTLSCEQNLNHDAMYWYRQDPGQGLRLIYYSQIVNDFQKGDIAEGYSVSREKKESFPLTVTSAQKNPTAFYLCASSKPGRGQNQPQHFGDGTRLSIL.